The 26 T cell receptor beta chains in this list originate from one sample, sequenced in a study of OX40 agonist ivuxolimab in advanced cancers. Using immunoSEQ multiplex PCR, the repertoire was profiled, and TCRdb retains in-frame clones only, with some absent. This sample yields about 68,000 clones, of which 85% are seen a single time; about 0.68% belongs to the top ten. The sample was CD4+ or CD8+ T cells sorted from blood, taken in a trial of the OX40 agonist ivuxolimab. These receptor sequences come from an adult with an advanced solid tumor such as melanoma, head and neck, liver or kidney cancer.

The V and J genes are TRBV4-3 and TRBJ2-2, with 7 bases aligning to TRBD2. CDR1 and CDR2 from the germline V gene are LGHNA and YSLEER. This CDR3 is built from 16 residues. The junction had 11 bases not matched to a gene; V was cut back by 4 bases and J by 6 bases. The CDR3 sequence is CASSLAFGGGSGELFF. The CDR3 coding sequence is TGCGCCAGCAGCCTTGCATTCGGGGGAGGGTCCGGGGAGCTGTTTTTT.

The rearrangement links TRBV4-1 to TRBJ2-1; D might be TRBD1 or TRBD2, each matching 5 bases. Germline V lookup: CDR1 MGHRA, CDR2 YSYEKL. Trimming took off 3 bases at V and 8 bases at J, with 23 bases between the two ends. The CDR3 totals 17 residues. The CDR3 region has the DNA TGCGCCAGCAGCCAGCCCACCGGGACCCCGGCGGTAGATGAGCAGTTCTTC. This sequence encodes CASSQPTGTPAVDEQFF.

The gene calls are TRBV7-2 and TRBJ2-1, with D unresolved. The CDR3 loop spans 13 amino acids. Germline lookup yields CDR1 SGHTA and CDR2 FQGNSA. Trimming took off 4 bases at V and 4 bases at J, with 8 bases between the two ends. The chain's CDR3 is CASSSYSYNEQFF. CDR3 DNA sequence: TGTGCCAGCAGCTCCTACTCATACAATGAGCAGTTCTTC.

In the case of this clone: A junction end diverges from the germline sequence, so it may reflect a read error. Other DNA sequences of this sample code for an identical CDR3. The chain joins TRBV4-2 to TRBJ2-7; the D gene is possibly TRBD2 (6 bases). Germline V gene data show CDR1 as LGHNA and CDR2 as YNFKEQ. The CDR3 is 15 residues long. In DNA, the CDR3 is TGTGCCAGCAGCCAAGTCGTGGGGGGACCGTACGAACAGTACTTC. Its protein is CASSQVVGGPYEQYF.

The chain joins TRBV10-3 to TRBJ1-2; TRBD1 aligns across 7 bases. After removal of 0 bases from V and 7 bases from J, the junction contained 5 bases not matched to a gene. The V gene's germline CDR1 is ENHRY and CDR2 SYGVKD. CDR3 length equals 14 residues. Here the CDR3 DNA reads TGTGCCATCAGTGAGTCGGTCCGACAGGGTGGCTACACCTTC. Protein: CAISESVRQGGYTF.

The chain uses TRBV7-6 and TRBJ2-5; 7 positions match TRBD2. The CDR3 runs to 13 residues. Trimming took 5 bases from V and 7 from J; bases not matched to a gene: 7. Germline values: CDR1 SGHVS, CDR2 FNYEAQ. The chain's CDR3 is CASSPRDYPTQYF. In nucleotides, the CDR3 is TGTGCCAGCAGCCCCAGGGACTATCCGACCCAGTACTTC.

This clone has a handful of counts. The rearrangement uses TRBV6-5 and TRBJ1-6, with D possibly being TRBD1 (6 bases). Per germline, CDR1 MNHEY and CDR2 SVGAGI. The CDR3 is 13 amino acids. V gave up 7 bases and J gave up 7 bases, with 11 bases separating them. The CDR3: CASMRGRNSPLHF. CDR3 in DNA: TGTGCCAGCATGCGGGGGCGGAATTCACCCCTCCACTTT.

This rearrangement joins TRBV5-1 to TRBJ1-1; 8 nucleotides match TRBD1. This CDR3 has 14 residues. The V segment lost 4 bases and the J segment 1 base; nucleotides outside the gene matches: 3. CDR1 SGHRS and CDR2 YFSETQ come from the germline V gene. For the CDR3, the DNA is TGCGCCAGCAGCACCCAGGGGGCGAACACTGAAGCTTTCTTT. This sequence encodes CASSTQGANTEAFF.

This CDR3 reads CASSQLRQGRYQETQYF. The DNA of the CDR3 is TGTGCCAGCAGCCAACTCAGACAGGGACGGTACCAAGAGACCCAGTACTTC. The V gene is TRBV7-9, the J gene TRBJ2-5, with 7 bases lining up with TRBD1. V lost 5 bases to trimming and J lost 0 bases; unmatched junction nucleotides: 12. This CDR3 has 17 residues. Germline CDR1 and CDR2: SEHNR and FQNEAQ (reference sequence).

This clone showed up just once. The CDR3, as DNA: TGTGCCAGCAGTTTAGTTGTCGCAGGGAATTCACCCCTCCACTTT. This gives the protein CASSLVVAGNSPLHF. This chain uses TRBV27 with TRBJ1-6; maybe TRBD1 (5 bases). Germline assignment: CDR1 MNHEY and CDR2 SMNVEV (reference sequence). This CDR3 comprises 15 residues. Trimming removed 2 bases from V and 7 bases from J, with 12 bases in between.

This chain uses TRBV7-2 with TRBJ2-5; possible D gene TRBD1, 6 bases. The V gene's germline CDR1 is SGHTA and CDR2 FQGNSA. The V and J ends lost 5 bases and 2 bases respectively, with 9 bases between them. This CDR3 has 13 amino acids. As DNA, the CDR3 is TGTGCCAGCAGCGCAGGACAGCAAGAGACCCAGTACTTC. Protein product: CASSAGQQETQYF. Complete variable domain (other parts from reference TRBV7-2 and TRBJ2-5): GAGVSQSPSNKVTEKGKDVELRCDPISGHTALYWYRQSLGQGLEFLIYFQGNSAPDKSGLPSDRFSAERTGGSVSTLTIQRTQQEDSAVYLCASSAGQQETQYFGPGTRLLVL.

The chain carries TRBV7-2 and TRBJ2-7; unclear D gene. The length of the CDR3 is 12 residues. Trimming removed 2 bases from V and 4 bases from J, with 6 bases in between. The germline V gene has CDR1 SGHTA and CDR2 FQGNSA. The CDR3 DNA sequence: TGTGCCAGCAGCTTAAACGCGTACGAGCAGTACTTC. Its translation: CASSLNAYEQYF.

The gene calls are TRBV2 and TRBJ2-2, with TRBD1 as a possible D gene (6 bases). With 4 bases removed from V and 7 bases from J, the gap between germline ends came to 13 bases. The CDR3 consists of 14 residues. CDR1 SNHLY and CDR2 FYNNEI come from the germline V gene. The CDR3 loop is CASSGQGQGGELFF. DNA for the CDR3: TGTGCCAGCAGTGGCCAGGGGCAGGGCGGGGAGCTGTTTTTT. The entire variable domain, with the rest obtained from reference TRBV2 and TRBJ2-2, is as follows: EPEVTQTPSHQVTQMGQEVILRCVPISNHLYFYWYRQILGQKVEFLVSFYNNEISEKSEIFDDQFSVERPDGSNFTLKIRSTKLEDSAMYFCASSGQGQGGELFFGEGSRLTVL.

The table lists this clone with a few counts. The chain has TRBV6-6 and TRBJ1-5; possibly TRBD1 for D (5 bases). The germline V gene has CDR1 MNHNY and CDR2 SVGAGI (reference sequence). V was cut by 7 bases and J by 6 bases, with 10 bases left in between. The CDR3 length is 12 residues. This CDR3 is CASTKGLQPQHF. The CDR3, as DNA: TGTGCCAGCACCAAGGGGCTTCAGCCCCAGCATTTT.

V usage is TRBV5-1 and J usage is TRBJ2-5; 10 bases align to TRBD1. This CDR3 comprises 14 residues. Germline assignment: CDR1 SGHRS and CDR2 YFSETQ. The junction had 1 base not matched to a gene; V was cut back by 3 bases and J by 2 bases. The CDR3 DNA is TGCGCCAGCAGCTGGGGACAGGGGCAAGAGACCCAGTACTTC. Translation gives CASSWGQGQETQYF.

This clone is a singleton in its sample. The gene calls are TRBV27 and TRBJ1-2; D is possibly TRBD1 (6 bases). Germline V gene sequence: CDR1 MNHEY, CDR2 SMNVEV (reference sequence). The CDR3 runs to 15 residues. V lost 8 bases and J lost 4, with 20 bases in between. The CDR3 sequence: CASGQYREILYGYTF. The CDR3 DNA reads TGTGCCAGCGGACAATACAGGGAGATACTCTATGGCTACACCTTC.

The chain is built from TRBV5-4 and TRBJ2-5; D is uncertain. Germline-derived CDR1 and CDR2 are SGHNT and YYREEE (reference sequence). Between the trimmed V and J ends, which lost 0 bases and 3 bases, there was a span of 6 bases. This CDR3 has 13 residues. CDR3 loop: CASSLGPEETQYF. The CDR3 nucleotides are TGTGCCAGCAGCTTGGGTCCCGAAGAGACCCAGTACTTC.

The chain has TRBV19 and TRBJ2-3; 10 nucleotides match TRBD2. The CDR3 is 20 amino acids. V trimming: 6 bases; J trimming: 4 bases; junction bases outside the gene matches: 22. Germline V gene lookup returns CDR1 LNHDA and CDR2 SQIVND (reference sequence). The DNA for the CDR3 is TGTGCCAGTAGCCGACAGAAAACTAGCGGGGCGGGCCCTGGGCCAGATACGCAGTATTTT. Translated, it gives CASSRQKTSGAGPGPDTQYF.

CDR3 region: CASSADRVQRQFF. The CDR3 nucleotides are TGTGCCAGCAGCGCGGACAGAGTCCAACGGCAGTTCTTC. The chain joins TRBV11-2 to TRBJ2-1, with D possibly being TRBD1 (6 bases). This CDR3 has 13 amino acids. CDR1 is SGHAT, CDR2 FQNNGV, per germline. The ends were cut back, 5 bases at V and 12 bases at J, with 17 bases in the middle.

The CDR3 region is CASSLPAGSNNEQFF. In nucleotides, the CDR3 is TGTGCCAGCAGCTTACCAGCGGGGTCTAACAATGAGCAGTTCTTC. J is TRBJ2-1 and V is TRBV11-3, with 7 bases matching TRBD2. This CDR3 spans 15 amino acids. With 2 bases clipped from V and 5 bases from J, the junction kept 6 bases outside the gene matches. Germline loops: CDR1 SGHNT, CDR2 YENEEA.

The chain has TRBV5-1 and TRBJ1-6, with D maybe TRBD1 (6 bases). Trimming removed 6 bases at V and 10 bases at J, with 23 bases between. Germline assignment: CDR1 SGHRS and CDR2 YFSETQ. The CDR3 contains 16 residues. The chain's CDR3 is CASTTRPGQGRSPLHF. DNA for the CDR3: TGCGCCAGCACCACCCGGCCAGGCCAGGGGAGATCACCCCTCCACTTT.

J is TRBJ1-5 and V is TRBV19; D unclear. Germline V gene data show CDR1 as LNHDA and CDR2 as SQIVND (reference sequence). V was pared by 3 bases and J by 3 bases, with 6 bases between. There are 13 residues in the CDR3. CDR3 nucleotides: TGTGCCAGTAGTATTTCGATCAATCAGCCCCAGCATTTT. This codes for CASSISINQPQHF.

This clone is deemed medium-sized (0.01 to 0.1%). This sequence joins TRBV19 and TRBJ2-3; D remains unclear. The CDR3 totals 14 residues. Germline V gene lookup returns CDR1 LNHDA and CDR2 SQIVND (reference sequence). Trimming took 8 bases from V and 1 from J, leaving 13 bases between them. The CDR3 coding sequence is TGTGCCAGTCGGGCGCCCGACCGCACAGATACGCAGTATTTT. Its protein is CASRAPDRTDTQYF.

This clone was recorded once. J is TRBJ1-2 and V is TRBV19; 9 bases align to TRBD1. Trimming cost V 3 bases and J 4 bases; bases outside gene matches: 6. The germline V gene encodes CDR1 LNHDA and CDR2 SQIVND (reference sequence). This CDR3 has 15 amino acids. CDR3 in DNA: TGTGCCAGTAGTATCATGACAGGGGGACTCTATGGCTACACCTTC. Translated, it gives CASSIMTGGLYGYTF.

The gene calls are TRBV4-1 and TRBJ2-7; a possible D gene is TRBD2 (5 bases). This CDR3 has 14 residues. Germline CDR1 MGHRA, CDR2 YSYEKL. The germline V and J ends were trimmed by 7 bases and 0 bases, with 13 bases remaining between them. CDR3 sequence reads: CASKKAASSYEQYF. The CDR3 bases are TGCGCCAGCAAAAAAGCGGCGAGCTCCTACGAGCAGTACTTC.

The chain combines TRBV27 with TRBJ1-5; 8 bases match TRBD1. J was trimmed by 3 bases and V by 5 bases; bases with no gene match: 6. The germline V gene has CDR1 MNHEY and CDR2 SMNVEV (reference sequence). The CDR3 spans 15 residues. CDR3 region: CASSPWTGPNQPQHF. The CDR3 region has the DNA TGTGCCAGCAGTCCTTGGACAGGGCCCAATCAGCCCCAGCATTTT.